The 22 T cell receptor beta chains below all came from one sample that was sequenced in a study of CD8+CD57+ T cells in acquired aplastic anemia. TCR beta VDJ combinations and CDR3 sequences were profiled from genomic DNA. TCRdb re-called the reads through MiXCR, storing one row per CDR3 protein. There are about 210,000 distinct CDR3 sequences in the sample; approximately 60% occur only once, and 25% to 35% lies in the top ten. The material sequenced was sorted CD4+, CD8+, or CD8+CD57+ T cells (not recorded which) from PBMCs. These receptors were obtained from a human donor in good health.

There are many counts of this clonotype. The chain links TRBV7-9 to TRBJ2-2; D remains ambiguous. The CDR3 runs to 12 residues. V was clipped by 3 bases and J by 6 bases, with 5 bases between them. Germline V gives CDR1 SEHNR, CDR2 FQNEAQ (reference sequence). In DNA, the CDR3 is TGTGCCAGCAGCTTGGAGTCCGGGGAGCTGTTTTTT. This codes for CASSLESGELFF.

Worth noting for this clonotype: This may be a read error: a much more frequent sequence differs by one nucleotide. This chain uses TRBV6-4 with TRBJ1-3; D might be TRBD1 (6 bases). CDR1 and CDR2 from the germline V gene are MRHNA and SNTAGT. CDR3 length equals 15 residues. Trimming pared 5 bases from V and 0 bases from J, leaving 11 bases between. Written as DNA, the CDR3 is TGTGCCAGCAGTTCACAGGGACTCTCTGGAAACACCATATATTTT. Amino acids: CASSSQGLSGNTIYF.

CDR3 sequence (DNA): TGCGCCAGCAGAACGCACCGGACAGGGGGATATGAAAAACTGTTTTTT. Translation: CASRTHRTGGYEKLFF. The rearrangement joins TRBV4-1 to TRBJ1-4, with 10 nucleotides matching TRBD1. Germline values: CDR1 MGHRA, CDR2 YSYEKL. The CDR3 sequence is 16 residues long. The V segment lost 6 bases and the J segment 6 bases; nucleotides outside the gene matches: 10.

This clonotype was recorded at least ten times. The V gene is TRBV6-1, the J gene TRBJ1-1; D is perhaps TRBD1 (5 bases). Trimming left V 4 bases short and J 5 bases short, with 14 bases between. Per the germline V gene, CDR1 is MNHNS and CDR2 is SASEGT. The CDR3 has 14 residues. CDR3 in DNA: TGTGCCAGCAGTGTCCTGCAGGGAGGGACTGAAGCTTTCTTT. Translating gives CASSVLQGGTEAFF.

This chain joins TRBV11-2 and TRBJ2-7, with TRBD1 as a possible D gene (6 bases). The V gene lost 1 base and the J gene lost 5 bases, with 12 bases spanning the gap. CDR1 SGHAT and CDR2 FQNNGV come from the germline V gene. The CDR3 length is 14 residues. CDR3 in amino acids: CASSLGAGVHEQYF. CDR3 bases: TGTGCCAGCAGCTTAGGAGCAGGGGTTCACGAGCAGTACTTC.

The CDR3 reads CASSGEGMNTEAFF. The CDR3 bases are TGTGCCAGCAGCGGGGAGGGCATGAACACTGAAGCTTTCTTT. The J gene is TRBJ1-1, the V gene TRBV12-3 or TRBV12-4; D gene uncertain. V lost 6 bases, J lost 0 bases, and 11 bases lay in between. The CDR3 has 14 amino acids.

The CDR3 spells CASSRSGGEQYF. Written as DNA, the CDR3 is TGTGCCAGCAGTCGATCGGGGGGTGAGCAGTACTTC. This chain joins TRBV7-2 and TRBJ2-7; 7 bases fit TRBD2. V dropped 6 bases and J dropped 7; count of bases not matched to a gene: 6. This CDR3 has 12 amino acids. The germline CDR1 and CDR2 sequences are SGHTA and FQGNSA.

The chain employs TRBV2 and TRBJ1-5; 9 bases agree with TRBD1. CDR1 and CDR2 (germline): SNHLY, FYNNEI. This CDR3 contains 13 residues. V shed 4 bases, J shed 7 bases, and the junction held 2 bases outside the gene matches. The CDR3 DNA is TGTGCCAGCAGTGCAGGACAGGGGCAGCCCCAGCATTTT. It specifies CASSAGQGQPQHF.

This clonotype was recorded only once. A much larger clone lies a single base off, so this may be a read error. The chain employs TRBV4-1 and TRBJ2-1; D is possibly TRBD1 (5 bases). CDR1 is MGHRA and CDR2 is YSYEKL in the germline V gene. The CDR3 consists of 15 residues. In DNA, the CDR3 is TGCGCCAGCAGCCAGATCGACAGCTCCTACAATGGGCAGTTCTTC. Its translation: CASSQIDSSYNGQFF.

The genes are TRBV20-1 and TRBJ2-5, with D possibly being TRBD1 or TRBD2 (6 bases each). Germline V gene data show CDR1 as DFQATT and CDR2 as SNEGSKA (reference sequence). The CDR3 sequence is 13 residues long. V shed 5 bases and J shed 5 bases, with 15 bases lying between them. In DNA form, the CDR3 reads TGCAGTGCTCGCGAAGGGGGGTATGAGACCCAGTACTTC. Its protein product is CSAREGGYETQYF.

V and J are TRBV5-8 and TRBJ2-7, with 16 bases lining up with TRBD2. The CDR3 totals 17 residues. V dropped 5 bases and J dropped 4; count of bases not matched to a gene: 9. Germline V gene data show CDR1 as SGHTS and CDR2 as YDEGEE. The CDR3: CASSLGTSGRVRYEQYF. DNA of the CDR3: TGTGCCAGCAGTCTCGGGACTAGCGGGAGGGTCAGGTACGAGCAGTACTTC.

The rearrangement joins TRBV12-5 to TRBJ1-2; D remains ambiguous. Germline V gene data show CDR1 as LGHNT and CDR2 as FRNRAP. Trimming removed 1 base from V and 5 bases from J, with 14 bases in between. The CDR3 extends over 15 amino acids. The CDR3 is CASGLAPHSRYGYTF. The DNA of the CDR3 is TGTGCTAGTGGTTTGGCTCCCCACTCCCGATATGGCTACACCTTC. The full variable domain, its missing parts supplied by reference TRBV12-5 and TRBJ1-2, is DARVTQTPRHKVTEMGQEVTMRCQPILGHNTVFWYRQTMMQGLELLAYFRNRAPLDDSGMPKDRFSAEMPDATLATLKIQPSEPRDSAVYFCASGLAPHSRYGYTFGSGTRLTVV.

V and J are TRBV19 and TRBJ1-5; a weak D match, TRBD1 (6 bases). CDR1 and CDR2 (germline): LNHDA, SQIVND (reference sequence). Trimming took off 4 bases at V and 9 bases at J, with 13 bases between the two ends. There are 13 residues in the CDR3. The CDR3 spells CASSKQGQGPQHF. In DNA form, the CDR3 reads TGTGCCAGTAGTAAACAGGGCCAGGGGCCCCAGCATTTT.

About this clonotype itself: Relative to the germline gene, one junction end is altered; a read error may explain this. This chain links TRBV3-1 with TRBJ2-7; TRBD2 matches 8 bases. The CDR3 spans 13 residues. Germline lookup yields CDR1 LGHDT and CDR2 YNNKEL (reference sequence). Here the CDR3 reads CAGSYGRGYEQYF. CDR3 nucleotide sequence: TGTGCCGGCAGCTACGGGAGGGGTTACGAGCAGTACTTC.

The chain has TRBV12-3 or TRBV12-4 and TRBJ2-5, with D uncertain. V shed 2 bases and J shed 8 bases, with 12 bases lying between them. The CDR3 runs 13 residues. The chain's CDR3 is CASSLKGQGTQYF. CDR3 sequence (DNA): TGTGCCAGCAGTTTAAAAGGGCAAGGAACCCAGTACTTC.

This clonotype was seen repeatedly, ten times or more. This chain uses TRBV15 with TRBJ1-1, with D perhaps matching TRBD1 (6 bases). Per the germline V gene, CDR1 is LNHNV and CDR2 is YYDKDF (reference sequence). The V gene lost 8 bases and the J gene lost 8 bases, with 18 bases spanning the gap. This CDR3 spans 13 amino acids. The CDR3 coding sequence is TGTGCCACCGAGCCGACAGGCTCCTACGAAGCTTTCTTT. Protein product: CATEPTGSYEAFF.

This chain connects TRBV15 to TRBJ1-2; D call uncertain. This CDR3 region has 14 residues. Between the trimmed V and J ends, which lost 4 bases and 4 bases, there was a span of 13 bases. The germline gives CDR1 LNHNV, CDR2 YYDKDF (reference sequence). CDR3 nucleotide sequence: TGTGCCACCAGCACCTCGCCAGGAGGCTATGGCTACACCTTC. Translation gives CATSTSPGGYGYTF. The complete variable domain, with remaining parts taken from reference TRBV15 and TRBJ1-2, reads DAMVIQNPRYQVTQFGKPVTLSCSQTLNHNVMYWYQQKSSQAPKLLFHYYDKDFNNEADTPDNFQSRRPNTSFCFLDIRSPGLGDTAMYLCATSTSPGGYGYTFGSGTRLTVV.

This clonotype has a count of ten or more. The CDR3, as DNA: TGTGCCACCAGCAGTGAGTTTTCCGGGACTAGCTATTACGAGCAGTACTTC. Protein product: CATSSEFSGTSYYEQYF. The chain has TRBV15 and TRBJ2-7; TRBD2 matches at 9 bases. Looked up from germline, CDR1 is LNHNV and CDR2 is YYDKDF (reference sequence). The CDR3 has 17 amino acids. V dropped 3 bases and J dropped 4; count of bases not matched to a gene: 13.

This clonotype was seen many times. In DNA, the CDR3 is TGTGCCAGCAGCCCTAGGACAGACGCCTACGAGCAGTACTTC. Amino acid sequence: CASSPRTDAYEQYF. The rearrangement links TRBV28 to TRBJ2-7, with D maybe TRBD1 (6 bases). This CDR3 spans 14 amino acids. The V end was cut by 6 bases, the J end by 2 bases, with 14 bases between. The germline CDR1 and CDR2 sequences are MDHEN and SYDVKM.

V and J are TRBV20-1 and TRBJ1-4; D call uncertain. The CDR3 sequence is 12 residues long. Trimming removed 3 bases from V and 5 bases from J, with 7 bases in between. The germline V gene encodes CDR1 DFQATT and CDR2 SNEGSKA (reference sequence). The CDR3 loop is CSARRQNEKLFF. The DNA of the CDR3 is TGCAGTGCTAGGAGGCAGAATGAAAAACTGTTTTTT.

In nucleotides, the CDR3 is TGCAGTGCTAGTCTTGGGGCAGGTGTTACCTACGAGCAGTACTTC. Translation: CSASLGAGVTYEQYF. The J gene is TRBJ2-7, the V gene TRBV20-1, with D maybe TRBD1 (5 bases). Germline lookup yields CDR1 DFQATT and CDR2 SNEGSKA (reference sequence). Trimming left V 3 bases short and J 2 bases short, with 17 bases between. The CDR3 loop spans 15 amino acids.

This chain links TRBV15 with TRBJ2-3; 12 bases agree with TRBD1. The trim removed 3 bases at V and 4 bases at J, leaving 11 bases unmatched. The CDR3 is 18 amino acids. CDR1 is LNHNV and CDR2 is YYDKDF in the germline V gene (reference sequence). CDR3 loop: CATSRTIVGQGASDTQYF. The CDR3 nucleotides read TGTGCCACCAGCAGGACGATAGTGGGACAGGGGGCGTCAGATACGCAGTATTTT.